One and the same sample provided the 3 T cell receptor beta chains below, sequenced in a study of blood T cell repertoires in COVID-19. Sequencing was performed with immunoSEQ multiplex PCR; in TCRdb, only in-frame clones are kept and a portion is missing. The table lists roughly 61,000 clones, roughly 70% of them singletons. Sequenced input: PBMCs or T cells enriched from blood (not recorded which). The receptors originated from an older woman who had been exposed to COVID-19.

The genes are TRBV19 and TRBJ2-1; tentative D call: TRBD2 (7 bases). The CDR3 runs 15 residues. The germline V and J ends were trimmed by 11 bases and 8 bases, with 25 bases remaining between them. The germline gives CDR1 LNHDA, CDR2 SQIVND (reference sequence). In DNA form, the CDR3 reads TGTGCCTTTTTTTTTGGGGGGGGTGGGGGGCATGAGCAGTTCTTC. The encoded protein is CAFFFGGGGGHEQFF.

Only a few counts were recorded for this clone. The chain employs TRBV6-5 and TRBJ2-3; D uncertain. Germline CDR1 is MNHEY and CDR2 is SVGAGI. The CDR3 totals 16 residues. The V end lost 0 bases, the J end lost 0 bases, and 10 bases lay between the germline ends. The CDR3 region is CASSYSSGASTDTQYF. In DNA, the CDR3 is TGTGCCAGCAGTTACTCGTCCGGAGCGAGCACAGATACGCAGTATTTT.

CDR3 DNA: TGCAGTGCGGCTTTGGACTTGACTTTCTTT. Amino acids: CSAALDLTFF. The V call is TRBV20-1, the J call TRBJ1-1; D is unclear. This CDR3 has 10 residues. Germline CDR1 and CDR2: DFQATT and SNEGSKA (reference sequence). Trimming took off 6 bases at V and 12 bases at J, with 14 bases between the two ends.